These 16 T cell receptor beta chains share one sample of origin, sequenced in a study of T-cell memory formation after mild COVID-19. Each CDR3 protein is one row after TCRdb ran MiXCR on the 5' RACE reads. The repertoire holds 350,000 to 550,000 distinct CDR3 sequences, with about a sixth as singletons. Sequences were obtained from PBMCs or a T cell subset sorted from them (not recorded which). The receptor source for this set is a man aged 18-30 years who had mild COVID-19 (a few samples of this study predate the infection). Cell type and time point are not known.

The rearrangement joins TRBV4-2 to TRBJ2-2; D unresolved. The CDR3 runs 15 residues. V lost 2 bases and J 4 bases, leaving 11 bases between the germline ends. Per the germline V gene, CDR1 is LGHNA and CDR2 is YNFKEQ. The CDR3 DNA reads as TGTGCCAGCAGCCAACGTCCATGGAGCACCGGGGAGCTGTTTTTT. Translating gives CASSQRPWSTGELFF.

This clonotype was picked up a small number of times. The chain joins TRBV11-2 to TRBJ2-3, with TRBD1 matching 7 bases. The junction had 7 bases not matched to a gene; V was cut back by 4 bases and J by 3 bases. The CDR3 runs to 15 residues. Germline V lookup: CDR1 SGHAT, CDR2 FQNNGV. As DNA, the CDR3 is TGTGCCAGCAGCTCGGGATACAGGGGAACAGATACGCAGTATTTT. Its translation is CASSSGYRGTDTQYF.

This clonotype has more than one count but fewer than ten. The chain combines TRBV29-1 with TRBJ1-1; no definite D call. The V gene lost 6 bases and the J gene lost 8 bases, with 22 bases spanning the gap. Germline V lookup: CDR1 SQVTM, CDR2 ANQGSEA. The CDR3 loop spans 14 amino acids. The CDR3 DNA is TGCAGCGTCCGAGGACGGTTCACGCCAATAGAAGCTTTCTTT. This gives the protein CSVRGRFTPIEAFF.

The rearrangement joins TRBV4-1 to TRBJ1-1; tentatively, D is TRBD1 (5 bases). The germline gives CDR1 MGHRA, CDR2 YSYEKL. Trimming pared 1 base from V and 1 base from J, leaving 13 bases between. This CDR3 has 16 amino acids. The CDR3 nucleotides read TGCGCCAGCAGCCAAGGATCGGGACGGGCGAACACTGAAGCTTTCTTT. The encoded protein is CASSQGSGRANTEAFF.

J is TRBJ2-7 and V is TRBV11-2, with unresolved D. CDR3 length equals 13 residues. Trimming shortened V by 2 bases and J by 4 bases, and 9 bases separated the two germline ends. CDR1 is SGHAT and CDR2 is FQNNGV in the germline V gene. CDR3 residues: CASSLRWVYEQYF. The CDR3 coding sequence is TGTGCCAGCAGCTTACGATGGGTTTACGAGCAGTACTTC. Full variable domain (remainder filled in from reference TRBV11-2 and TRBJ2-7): EAGVAQSPRYKIIEKRQSVAFWCNPISGHATLYWYQQILGQGPKLLIQFQNNGVVDDSQLPKDRFSAERLKGVDSTLKIQPAKLEDSAVYLCASSLRWVYEQYFGPGTRLTVT.

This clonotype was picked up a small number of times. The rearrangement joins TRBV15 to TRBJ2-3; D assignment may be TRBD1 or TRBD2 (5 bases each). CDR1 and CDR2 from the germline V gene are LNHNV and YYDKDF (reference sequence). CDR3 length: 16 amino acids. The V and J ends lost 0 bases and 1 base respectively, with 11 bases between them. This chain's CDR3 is CATSRERGWGTDTQYF. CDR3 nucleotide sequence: TGTGCCACCAGCAGAGAGAGGGGATGGGGCACAGATACGCAGTATTTT. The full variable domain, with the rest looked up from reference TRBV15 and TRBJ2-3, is DAMVIQNPRYQVTQFGKPVTLSCSQTLNHNVMYWYQQKSSQAPKLLFHYYDKDFNNEADTPDNFQSRRPNTSFCFLDIRSPGLGDTAMYLCATSRERGWGTDTQYFGPGTRLTVL.

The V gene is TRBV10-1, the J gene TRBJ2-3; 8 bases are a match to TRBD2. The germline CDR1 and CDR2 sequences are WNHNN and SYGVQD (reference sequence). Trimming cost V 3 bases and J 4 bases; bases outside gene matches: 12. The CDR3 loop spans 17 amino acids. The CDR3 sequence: CASSEMSGAGVADTQYF. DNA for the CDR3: TGCGCCAGCAGTGAAATGTCCGGAGCGGGGGTCGCAGATACGCAGTATTTT.

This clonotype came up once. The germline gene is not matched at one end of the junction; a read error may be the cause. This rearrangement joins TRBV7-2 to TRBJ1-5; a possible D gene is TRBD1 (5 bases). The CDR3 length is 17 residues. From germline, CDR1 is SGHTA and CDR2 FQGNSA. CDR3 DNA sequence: TGTGCCAGCAGCTCCCAGCATGGGGGGTGGAGCAATCAGCCCCATCATTTT. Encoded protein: CASSSQHGGWSNQPHHF.

This CDR3 reads CASSQLAGGSGELFF. In DNA, the CDR3 is TGTGCCAGCAGCCAACTAGCGGGGGGCTCCGGGGAGCTGTTTTTT. The V gene is TRBV3-1, the J gene TRBJ2-2; 11 bases align to TRBD2. The CDR3 consists of 15 residues. Germline V gene sequence: CDR1 LGHDT, CDR2 YNNKEL (reference sequence). Trimming at V came to 2 bases and at J to 6 bases, leaving 2 bases not matched to a gene.

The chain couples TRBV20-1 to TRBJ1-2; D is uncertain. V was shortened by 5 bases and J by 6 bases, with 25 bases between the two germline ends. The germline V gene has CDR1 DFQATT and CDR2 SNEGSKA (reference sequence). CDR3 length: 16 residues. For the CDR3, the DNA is TGCAGTGCTGTAGGGCTTCGCGGTACAGACAACAATGGCTACACCTTC. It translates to CSAVGLRGTDNNGYTF.

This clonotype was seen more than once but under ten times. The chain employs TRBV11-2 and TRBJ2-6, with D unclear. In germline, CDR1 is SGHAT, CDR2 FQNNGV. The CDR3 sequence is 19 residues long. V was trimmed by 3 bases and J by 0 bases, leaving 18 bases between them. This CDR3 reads CASSFLFGQARSGANVLTF. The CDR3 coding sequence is TGTGCCAGCAGCTTCTTGTTCGGCCAAGCCCGCTCTGGGGCCAACGTCCTGACTTTC.

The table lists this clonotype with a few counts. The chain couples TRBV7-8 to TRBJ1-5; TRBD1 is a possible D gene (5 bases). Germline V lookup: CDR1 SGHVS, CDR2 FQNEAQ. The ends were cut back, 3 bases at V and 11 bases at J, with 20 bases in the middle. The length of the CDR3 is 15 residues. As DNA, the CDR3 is TGTGCCAGCAGCTTGGGACTACAGACGATGGGGGCCCAGCATTTT. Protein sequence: CASSLGLQTMGAQHF.

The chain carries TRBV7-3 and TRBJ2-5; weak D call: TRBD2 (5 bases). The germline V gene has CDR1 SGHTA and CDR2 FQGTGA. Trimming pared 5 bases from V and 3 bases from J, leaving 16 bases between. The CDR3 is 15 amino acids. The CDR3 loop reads CASSPLGFGEETQYF. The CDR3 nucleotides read TGTGCCAGCAGCCCCCTGGGGTTCGGGGAAGAGACCCAGTACTTC.

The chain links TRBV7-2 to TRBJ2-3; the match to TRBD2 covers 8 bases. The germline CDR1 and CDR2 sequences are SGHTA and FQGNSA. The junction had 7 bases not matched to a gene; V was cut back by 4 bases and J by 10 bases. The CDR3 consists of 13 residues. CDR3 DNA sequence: TGTGCCAGCAGCTCCGGGGGGGCCGGTTCGCAGTATTTT. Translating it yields CASSSGGAGSQYF.

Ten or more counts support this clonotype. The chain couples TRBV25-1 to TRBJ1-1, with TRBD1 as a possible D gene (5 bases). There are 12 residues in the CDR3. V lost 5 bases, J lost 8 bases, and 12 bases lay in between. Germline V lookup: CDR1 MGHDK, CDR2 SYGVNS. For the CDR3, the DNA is TGTGCCAGCAGTCTCGGCGACAGCGAAGCTTTCTTT. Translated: CASSLGDSEAFF.

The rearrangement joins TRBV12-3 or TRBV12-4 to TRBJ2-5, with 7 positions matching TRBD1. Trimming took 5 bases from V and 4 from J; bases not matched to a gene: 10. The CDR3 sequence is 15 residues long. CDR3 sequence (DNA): TGTGCCAGCAGTCTACCGGGACAGATCGGAGAGACCCAGTACTTC. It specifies CASSLPGQIGETQYF.